A single sample is the source of the 32 T cell receptor beta chains below, sequenced in a study of regulatory T cells in long-lasting Graves disease. iRepertoire HTBI primers and Arm-PCR of CDR3 regions built TCR beta libraries. TCRdb processed the multiplex PCR reads anew with MiXCR; each CDR3 protein has one entry. The table shows under 700,000 distinct CDR3 sequences, with about 15% occurring only once. Documented time point: newly diagnosed GD, antithyroid drugs for less than 3 months. Extracted PBMC RNA gave rise to the TCR library. The same data also contributed to another study, on T cells in Graves' hyperthyroidism and ophthalmopathy.

The input for sequencing was peripheral blood mononuclear cells (PBMCs), taken at new diagnosis, from a patient treated with antithyroid drugs. These receptors were obtained from a woman aged 40 to 65 with Graves disease.

This clonotype was found a few times. A single base separates this from a much larger clone, so it may be a read error. The chain employs TRBV3-1 and TRBJ2-7, with D tentatively TRBD2 (5 bases). The V gene's germline CDR1 is LGHDT and CDR2 YNNKEL (reference sequence). The CDR3 extends over 14 amino acids. CDR3 coding DNA: TGTGCCAGCAGCCCCAGGACTGTACCTTACGAGCAGTGCTTC. Protein product: CASSPRTVPYEQCF.

This clonotype was counted only a few times. V usage is TRBV11-2 and J usage is TRBJ2-3, with 13 bases aligning to TRBD2. V was clipped by 3 bases and J by 1 base; unmatched bases: 1. This CDR3 is built from 16 residues. CDR1 is SGHAT and CDR2 is FQNNGV in the germline V gene. The CDR3, as DNA: TGTGCCAGCAGCTTTGGGACTAGCGGGGGCACAGATACGCAGTATTTT. This encodes CASSFGTSGGTDTQYF.

This clonotype was seen repeatedly, ten times or more. The V gene is TRBV6-1, the J gene TRBJ1-1, with D tentatively TRBD1 (5 bases). The CDR3 length is 14 residues. Germline V CDR1 and CDR2: MNHNS, SASEGT. Between the trimmed V and J ends, which lost 6 bases and 1 base, there was a span of 12 bases. The CDR3 nucleotides are TGTGCCAGCAGGCCCCTCGGGGGGAACACTGAAGCTTTCTTT. Amino acid sequence: CASRPLGGNTEAFF.

This clonotype was seen more than once but under ten times. This sequence joins TRBV20-1 and TRBJ1-2; 9 bases align to TRBD1. In germline, CDR1 is DFQATT, CDR2 SNEGSKA (reference sequence). The CDR3 spans 13 residues. J gave up 2 bases and V 6 bases, and 4 bases lay outside the gene matches. CDR3 in amino acids: CSAWTGANYGYTF. CDR3 nucleotides: TGCAGTGCATGGACAGGGGCAAACTATGGCTACACCTTC.

Details on this clonotype: The junction departs from germline at one end; a sequencing error may be responsible. The chain uses TRBV11-1 and TRBJ2-5; the match to TRBD1 covers 9 bases. This CDR3 has 15 residues. Germline V CDR1 and CDR2: SGHAT, FQDESV (reference sequence). CDR3 coding DNA: TGCGCCAGCAGCCAACCTAAGGACAGGGGCGAGACCCAGTACTTC. This codes for CASSQPKDRGETQYF.

For the CDR3, the DNA is TGTGCCAGCAGTTTACCTCCGGCGGGGGGAGGAACTAACTATGGCTACACCTTC. It encodes CASSLPPAGGGTNYGYTF. V gene TRBV28 combines with J gene TRBJ1-2; TRBD1 is a possible D gene (5 bases). V lost 2 bases and J lost 0, with 19 bases in between. CDR1 is MDHEN and CDR2 is SYDVKM in the germline V gene. CDR3 length: 18 amino acids.

This clonotype has a count of ten or more. This CDR3 is CAWSGGEGQSQHF. CDR3 in DNA: TGTGCCTGGAGTGGGGGAGAAGGACAGTCCCAGCATTTT. V gene TRBV30 combines with J gene TRBJ1-5, with a possible D match to TRBD1 (6 bases). The germline V gene has CDR1 GTSNPN and CDR2 SVGIG (reference sequence). The CDR3 is made up of 13 amino acids. V was cut by 1 base and J by 11 bases, with 15 bases left in between.

This chain uses TRBV5-6 with TRBJ1-1; 10 nucleotides align to TRBD1. This CDR3 spans 18 amino acids. The germline V gene encodes CDR1 SGHDT and CDR2 YYEEEE. V was pared by 4 bases and J by 5 bases, with 17 bases of the junction left unmatched. The CDR3, as DNA: TGTGCCAGCAGCCCATCACCCGGGACAGGGGACGGATGGACTGAAGCTTTCTTT. The encoded protein is CASSPSPGTGDGWTEAFF. The complete variable domain, with remaining parts taken from reference TRBV5-6 and TRBJ1-1, reads DAGVTQSPTHLIKTRGQQVTLRCSPKSGHDTVSWYQQALGQGPQFIFQYYEEEERQRGNFPDRFSGHQFPNYSSELNVNALLLGDSALYLCASSPSPGTGDGWTEAFFGQGTRLTVV.

As concerns this clonotype: This may come from a read error, since a much larger clone is one base off. This chain links TRBV2 with TRBJ2-3; TRBD1 agrees at 7 bases. The J call may be wrong; the DNA end is better matched by TRBJ2-7. The length of the CDR3 is 17 residues. Germline V gene lookup returns CDR1 SNHLY and CDR2 FYNNEI. In DNA form, the CDR3 reads TGTGCCAGCAGTGAGGAATGGGACAGACCTCCTCCCTACGAGCAGTACTTC. It specifies CASSEEWDRPPPYEQYF.

CDR3 nucleotide sequence: TGCGCCAGCAGCTTGTTGTCAGACAGGTCCGCCTATGGCTACACCTTC. It specifies CASSLLSDRSAYGYTF. The V call is TRBV5-1, the J call TRBJ1-2; weak D call: TRBD1 (6 bases). The ends were cut back, 1 base at V and 4 bases at J, with 17 bases in the middle. CDR1 is SGHRS and CDR2 is YFSETQ in the germline V gene. The CDR3 has 16 amino acids.

The table lists this clonotype with many counts. The rearrangement uses TRBV7-2 and TRBJ1-1, with TRBD1 identical over 7 bases. The germline gives CDR1 SGHTA, CDR2 FQGNSA. The CDR3 length is 14 residues. The V and J ends lost 5 bases and 5 bases, in that order; junction bases with no gene match: 8. This CDR3 is CASSAFTGVTEAFF. CDR3 DNA: TGTGCCAGCAGCGCATTTACAGGGGTTACTGAAGCTTTCTTT.

This clonotype was counted many times. The V gene is TRBV7-2, the J gene TRBJ2-3; the match to TRBD2 covers 11 bases. This CDR3 comprises 15 residues. Germline-derived CDR1 and CDR2 are SGHTA and FQGNSA. Trimming at V came to 8 bases and at J to 6 bases, leaving 10 bases not matched to a gene. The CDR3 sequence is CASASARLAGDTQYF. DNA of the CDR3: TGTGCCAGCGCCAGCGCCCGACTAGCGGGGGATACGCAGTATTTT.

This clonotype was counted at least ten times. As DNA, the CDR3 is TGTGCCAGCAGCTTGACTAGCGGGGGATCCTACGAGCAGTACTTC. It is translated as CASSLTSGGSYEQYF. This sequence joins TRBV11-2 and TRBJ2-7; 12 bases line up with TRBD2. Looked up from germline, CDR1 is SGHAT and CDR2 is FQNNGV. Trimming removed 3 bases from V and 1 base from J; junction bases left unmatched: 1. This CDR3 has 15 residues.

This clonotype was seen at least ten times. This chain connects TRBV3-1 to TRBJ1-1, with D perhaps matching TRBD1 (6 bases). From germline, CDR1 is LGHDT and CDR2 YNNKEL (reference sequence). The CDR3 runs 17 residues. V dropped 4 bases and J dropped 1 base, with 19 bases sitting between them. The CDR3 nucleotides read TGTGCCAGCAGCCCGCAACAGGGTGTCGGGTGGAACACTGAAGCTTTCTTT. Translation: CASSPQQGVGWNTEAFF.

This clonotype appeared a few times. The chain uses TRBV20-1 and TRBJ2-3; TRBD2 matches 11 bases. With V trimmed by 8 bases and J by 6 bases, 10 bases remained unmatched. CDR3 length: 14 residues. Germline V gene sequence: CDR1 DFQATT, CDR2 SNEGSKA (reference sequence). CDR3 bases: TGCAGTCTTAGCGGGGGGGCAGGAGCGGATACGCAGTATTTT. Protein product: CSLSGGAGADTQYF.

CDR3 in DNA: TGTGCCAGTAGTCCCTACTCTGGGGCCAACGTCCTGACTTTC. This gives the protein CASSPYSGANVLTF. V and J are TRBV19 and TRBJ2-6; no reliable D call. CDR3 length equals 14 residues. The V gene lost 5 bases and the J gene lost 0 bases, with 5 bases spanning the gap. Looked up from germline, CDR1 is LNHDA and CDR2 is SQIVND (reference sequence).

This clonotype has just a few counts. The J gene is TRBJ1-1, the V gene TRBV12-3 or TRBV12-4, with a weak D call TRBD1 (6 bases). The CDR3 totals 14 residues. V gave up 5 bases and J gave up 6 bases, with 16 bases separating them. This CDR3 reads CASSHPGTIAEAFF. The CDR3 nucleotides read TGTGCCAGCAGTCACCCCGGGACAATCGCTGAAGCTTTCTTT.

This clonotype was counted ten times or more. The chain links TRBV18 to TRBJ2-7, with 8 bases matching TRBD2. The V gene end was trimmed by 2 bases and the J gene end by 3 bases; junction bases not matched to a gene: 3. The CDR3 spans 14 residues. Germline CDR1 is KGHSH and CDR2 is LQKENI. CDR3 in amino acids: CASSPGGGLYEQYF. CDR3 sequence (DNA): TGTGCCAGCTCACCAGGCGGGGGGCTCTACGAGCAGTACTTC. The variable domain in full, completed from reference TRBV18 and TRBJ2-7, reads NAGVMQNPRHLVRRRGQEARLRCSPMKGHSHVYWYRQLPEEGLKFMVYLQKENIIDESGMPKERFSAEFPKEGPSILRIQQVVRGDSAAYFCASSPGGGLYEQYFGPGTRLTVT.

In its sample, this clonotype was seen many times. The chain uses TRBV2 and TRBJ2-5; TRBD2 might be the D (6 bases). The CDR3 spans 13 residues. Germline V gives CDR1 SNHLY, CDR2 FYNNEI. Between the trimmed V and J ends, which lost 11 bases and 5 bases, there was a span of 18 bases. The CDR3 DNA sequence: TGTGCCGGGATGACAGCGGGCCGGGAGACCCAGTACTTC. It codes for CAGMTAGRETQYF. The entire variable domain, with the rest obtained from reference TRBV2 and TRBJ2-5, is as follows: EPEVTQTPSHQVTQMGQEVILRCVPISNHLYFYWYRQILGQKVEFLVSFYNNEISEKSEIFDDQFSVERPDGSNFTLKIRSTKLEDSAMYFCAGMTAGRETQYFGPGTRLLVL.

This clonotype occurred many times. V gene TRBV30 combines with J gene TRBJ2-7; D may be TRBD2 (6 bases). Trimming stripped 3 bases from V and 3 bases from J, with 6 bases between. CDR1 is GTSNPN and CDR2 is SVGIG in the germline V gene (reference sequence). This CDR3 has 11 amino acids. The CDR3 spells CAWREGYEQYF. CDR3 nucleotides: TGTGCCTGGAGGGAGGGCTACGAGCAGTACTTC.

The chain uses TRBV7-3 and TRBJ2-3; TRBD2 aligns across 12 bases. CDR1 and CDR2 from the germline V gene are SGHTA and FQGTGA. CDR3 length: 15 amino acids. The J segment lost 6 bases and the V segment lost 6 bases, leaving 7 bases of the junction unmatched. The CDR3 reads CASSSSGGAPDTQYF. DNA of the CDR3: TGTGCCAGCAGTTCTAGCGGGGGGGCACCGGATACGCAGTATTTT.

This clonotype was seen once. Possible read error: a much larger clone is one base away. The chain recombines TRBV2 with TRBJ2-2, with 7 nucleotides matching TRBD2. The CDR3 loop spans 15 amino acids. Germline CDR1 reads SNHLY; CDR2 reads FYNNEI. CDR3 in amino acids: CATRRASGNTGGLFF. CDR3 nucleotides: TGTGCCACGCGAAGGGCTAGCGGTAACACCGGGGGGCTGTTTTTT.

Worth noting for this clonotype: An end of the junction differs from the germline gene, which may be a read error. The CDR3 sequence is CASSRTGGHLETQYF. The CDR3 nucleotides are TGTGCTAGCAGCCGGACAGGGGGCCATTTGGAGACCCAGTACTTC. V and J are TRBV7-7 and TRBJ2-5, with TRBD1 matching over 11 bases. CDR1 and CDR2 from the germline V gene are SSHAT and FNYEAQ (reference sequence). The CDR3 contains 15 residues.

V usage is TRBV15 and J usage is TRBJ2-7, with 10 bases lining up with TRBD1. The CDR3 is 15 amino acids. Germline loops: CDR1 LNHNV, CDR2 YYDKDF (reference sequence). J was trimmed by 3 bases and V by 5 bases; bases with no gene match: 7. CDR3 loop: CATSHPGTGDYEQYF. The CDR3 DNA reads as TGTGCCACCAGCCACCCCGGGACAGGGGACTACGAGCAGTACTTC.

Concerning this clonotype: A read error is possible here, since a much larger clone lies one base away. This chain uses TRBV10-3 with TRBJ1-1; D uncertain. Trimming stripped 5 bases from V and 3 bases from J, with 16 bases between. Germline V gives CDR1 ENHRY, CDR2 SYGVKD. The CDR3 has 15 residues. The CDR3 sequence: CAISPVGKLHTEAFF. The DNA for the CDR3 is TGTGCCATCAGTCCAGTGGGGAAACTTCACACTGAAGCTTTCTTT.

This clonotype was counted only a few times. The chain couples TRBV5-8 to TRBJ1-3, with D uncertain. Germline-derived CDR1 and CDR2 are SGHTS and YDEGEE. Trimming stripped 6 bases from V and 1 base from J, with 11 bases between. The CDR3 is 14 amino acids. The CDR3 nucleotides read TGTGCCAGCATCGCTTACCCGTCTGGAAACACCATATATTTT. Protein: CASIAYPSGNTIYF.

Notes on this clonotype: A clone one base away is much larger, so this may be a read error. V usage is TRBV2 and J usage is TRBJ2-3; D not resolved. The CDR3 contains 11 residues. The V gene's germline CDR1 is SNHLY and CDR2 FYNNEI. In DNA form, the CDR3 reads TGTGTCAGCAGCCTCGGTCCTACGCAGTATTTT. The encoded protein is CVSSLGPTQYF.

Written as DNA, the CDR3 is TGCGCCAGCAGCCAAGATTCAGGGGGCGAACACTATGGCTACACCTTC. It is translated as CASSQDSGGEHYGYTF. The V gene is TRBV4-1, the J gene TRBJ1-2, with 8 bases identical to TRBD1. This CDR3 is 16 amino acids long. The germline V gene encodes CDR1 MGHRA and CDR2 YSYEKL. With 0 bases clipped from V and 3 bases from J, the junction kept 6 bases outside the gene matches.

This clonotype was picked up a small number of times. The gene calls are TRBV5-1 and TRBJ2-3; 15 nucleotides agree with TRBD2. Per the germline V gene, CDR1 is SGHRS and CDR2 is YFSETQ. Losses at the gene ends were 3 bases for V and 1 base for J; bases not matched to a gene: 9. The CDR3 totals 19 residues. The CDR3 nucleotides are TGCGCCAGCAGCTGGACGGGACTAGCGGGGGGCAGGGGCACAGATACGCAGTATTTT. As protein: CASSWTGLAGGRGTDTQYF.

This clonotype has a count of ten or more. The chain links TRBV3-1 to TRBJ2-7; no reliable D call. The CDR3 covers 14 residues. Trimming cost V 1 base and J 2 bases, with 9 bases left between them. CDR1 LGHDT and CDR2 YNNKEL come from the germline V gene (reference sequence). The CDR3 sequence: CASSQAANTYEQYF. The CDR3, as DNA: TGTGCCAGCAGCCAAGCGGCGAATACCTACGAGCAGTACTTC.

This chain joins TRBV14 and TRBJ2-6; D remains ambiguous. Trimming shortened V by 10 bases and J by 0 bases, and 7 bases separated the two germline ends. In germline, CDR1 is SGHDN, CDR2 FVKESK. The CDR3 sequence is 13 residues long. The DNA of the CDR3 is TGTGCCACCCGGTTCTCTGGGGCCAACGTCCTGACTTTC. Amino acid sequence: CATRFSGANVLTF.

This clonotype was recorded a few times. V usage is TRBV12-3 or TRBV12-4 and J usage is TRBJ1-2, with D possibly being TRBD1 (5 bases). There are 13 residues in the CDR3. The V and J ends lost 6 bases and 4 bases respectively, with 12 bases between them. The CDR3 sequence is CASSLGHFYGYTF. The CDR3 nucleotides read TGTGCCAGCAGCCTCGGACACTTCTATGGCTACACCTTC.